The rows below give T cell receptor beta chains drawn from one sample of a study of early T cells in non-severe SARS-CoV-2 infection. TCRdb used MiXCR to reprocess the 5' RACE reads, holding one entry per CDR3 protein. The table lists around 57,000 distinct CDR3 sequences, roughly 8% of them singletons. Specimen: whole blood. The receptors here all came from an adult who was a healthcare worker with PCR-confirmed SARS-CoV-2 infection or an uninfected control (not recorded which). The CDR3 runs from the conserved cysteine through the conserved F or W. D genes are given only for firm matches. The size entry is marked missing in some rows and otherwise reads once, few, many or a size class.

v_call: TRBV9; j_call: TRBJ2-2; d_call: -; clone_size: many; cdr3_aa: CASSVGGSPNTGELFF; cdr3_nt: TGTGCCAGCAGCGTAGGTGGTTCCCCTAACACCGGGGAGCTGTTTTTT
v_call: TRBV9; j_call: TRBJ1-4; d_call: -; clone_size: many; cdr3_aa: CASSVGTHDGKLFF; cdr3_nt: TGTGCCAGCAGCGTAGGGACCCACGACGGAAAACTGTTTTTT
v_call: TRBV2; j_call: TRBJ1-1; d_call: -; clone_size: -; cdr3_aa: CASSFRQSFAEAFF; cdr3_nt: TGTGCCAGCAGCTTTAGACAGTCATTCGCTGAAGCTTTCTTT
v_call: TRBV29-1; j_call: TRBJ1-1; d_call: -; clone_size: few; cdr3_aa: CSVEDPTEAFF; cdr3_nt: TGCAGCGTTGAAGATCCGACCGAAGCTTTCTTT
v_call: TRBV6-2/TRBV6-3; j_call: TRBJ2-1; d_call: -; clone_size: few; cdr3_aa: CASSSWTGGPHEQFF; cdr3_nt: TGTGCCAGCAGTTCATGGACGGGGGGCCCCCATGAGCAGTTCTTC
v_call: TRBV12-3/TRBV12-4; j_call: TRBJ1-5; d_call: -; clone_size: few; cdr3_aa: CASTKDSQPQHF; cdr3_nt: TGTGCCAGCACCAAGGACAGTCAGCCCCAGCATTTT
v_call: TRBV30; j_call: TRBJ1-1; d_call: -; clone_size: many; cdr3_aa: CAWSVTLRTEAFF; cdr3_nt: TGTGCCTGGAGTGTAACCCTTCGCACTGAAGCTTTCTTT
v_call: TRBV11-1; j_call: TRBJ1-2; d_call: TRBD1; clone_size: few; cdr3_aa: CASSLGQGDYGYTF; cdr3_nt: TGTGCCAGCAGCTTGGGACAGGGTGACTATGGCTACACCTTC
v_call: TRBV12-3/TRBV12-4; j_call: TRBJ2-5; d_call: TRBD2; clone_size: many; cdr3_aa: CASRRGLAGVETQYF; cdr3_nt: TGTGCCAGCAGAAGGGGACTAGCGGGAGTAGAGACCCAGTACTTC
v_call: TRBV20-1; j_call: TRBJ1-4; d_call: TRBD1; clone_size: many; cdr3_aa: CSARDPGTGVEKLFF; cdr3_nt: TGCAGTGCTAGGGACCCCGGGACAGGGGTCGAAAAACTGTTTTTT
v_call: TRBV11-1; j_call: TRBJ2-1; d_call: -; clone_size: -; cdr3_aa: CASSLVSGPPSGREQFF; cdr3_nt: TGTGCCAGCAGCTTAGTATCGGGGCCTCCCTCAGGGCGTGAGCAGTTCTTC
v_call: TRBV6-4; j_call: TRBJ2-1; d_call: TRBD2; clone_size: -; cdr3_aa: CASSDSEAGGYNEQFF; cdr3_nt: TGTGCCAGCAGTGACTCAGAAGCGGGAGGGTACAATGAGCAGTTCTTC
v_call: TRBV29-1; j_call: TRBJ1-1; d_call: TRBD1; clone_size: many; cdr3_aa: CSVHRGNTEAFF; cdr3_nt: TGCAGCGTTCACAGGGGGAACACTGAAGCTTTCTTT
v_call: TRBV30; j_call: TRBJ2-1; d_call: TRBD2; clone_size: few; cdr3_aa: CAWSPTGLVGYNEQFF; cdr3_nt: TGTGCCTGGAGTCCTACCGGACTAGTCGGTTACAATGAGCAGTTCTTC
v_call: TRBV28; j_call: TRBJ1-2; d_call: TRBD1; clone_size: many; cdr3_aa: CASRQGGGYTF; cdr3_nt: TGTGCCAGCCGACAGGGAGGCGGCTACACCTTC
v_call: TRBV6-2/TRBV6-3; j_call: TRBJ2-1; d_call: TRBD2; clone_size: few; cdr3_aa: CASSYSGSGRAFNEQFF; cdr3_nt: TGTGCCAGCAGTTACTCAGGTAGCGGGAGGGCCTTCAATGAGCAGTTCTTC
v_call: TRBV27; j_call: TRBJ2-7; d_call: -; clone_size: many; cdr3_aa: CASSLSQVHEQYF; cdr3_nt: TGTGCCAGCAGTTTATCACAGGTACACGAGCAGTACTTC
v_call: TRBV28; j_call: TRBJ2-7; d_call: -; clone_size: many; cdr3_aa: CASSFSRGYYEQYF; cdr3_nt: TGTGCCAGCAGTTTCTCCAGGGGATACTACGAGCAGTACTTC
v_call: TRBV7-3; j_call: TRBJ2-7; d_call: TRBD2; clone_size: few; cdr3_aa: CASSNLSGRQAYEQYF; cdr3_nt: TGTGCCAGCAGCAACCTTAGCGGGAGGCAAGCCTACGAGCAGTACTTC
v_call: TRBV7-8; j_call: TRBJ1-2; d_call: -; clone_size: -; cdr3_aa: CATYRDRLYGYTF; cdr3_nt: TGTGCCACCTACCGGGACCGACTCTATGGCTACACCTTC
v_call: TRBV7-8; j_call: TRBJ1-2; d_call: -; clone_size: few; cdr3_aa: CASSLDTWGGDYGYTF; cdr3_nt: TGTGCCAGCAGCTTAGATACCTGGGGGGGAGACTATGGCTACACCTTC
v_call: TRBV5-6; j_call: TRBJ2-5; d_call: -; clone_size: many; cdr3_aa: CASSPRDTETQYF; cdr3_nt: TGTGCCAGCAGCCCACGGGACACAGAGACCCAGTACTTC
v_call: TRBV12-3/TRBV12-4; j_call: TRBJ1-2; d_call: -; clone_size: few; cdr3_aa: CASSSAPPNGYTF; cdr3_nt: TGTGCCAGCAGTTCCGCCCCGCCTAATGGCTACACCTTC
v_call: TRBV20-1; j_call: TRBJ2-6; d_call: -; clone_size: many; cdr3_aa: CSAEGRGANVLTF; cdr3_nt: TGCAGTGCCGAGGGGCGAGGGGCCAACGTCCTGACTTTC
v_call: TRBV27; j_call: TRBJ2-6; d_call: TRBD1; clone_size: -; cdr3_aa: CASRMGQSGANVLTF; cdr3_nt: TGTGCCAGCAGGATGGGACAGTCTGGGGCCAACGTCCTGACTTTC
v_call: TRBV2; j_call: TRBJ2-1; d_call: TRBD2; clone_size: few; cdr3_aa: CASSEEGLAGNEQFF; cdr3_nt: TGTGCCAGCAGTGAAGAGGGACTAGCTGGGAATGAGCAGTTCTTC
v_call: TRBV11-1; j_call: TRBJ2-1; d_call: -; clone_size: few; cdr3_aa: CASSPGRNNPFLEQFF; cdr3_nt: TGTGCCAGCAGCCCAGGACGGAATAACCCCTTTTTGGAGCAGTTCTTC
v_call: TRBV11-2; j_call: TRBJ2-4; d_call: -; clone_size: few; cdr3_aa: CASSLGTLAKNIQYF; cdr3_nt: TGTGCCAGCAGCTTAGGGACCCTAGCCAAAAACATTCAGTACTTC
v_call: TRBV4-3; j_call: TRBJ2-1; d_call: TRBD2; clone_size: many; cdr3_aa: CASSQWRGASYNEQFF; cdr3_nt: TGCGCCAGCAGCCAGTGGCGGGGGGCGTCCTACAATGAGCAGTTCTTC
v_call: TRBV9; j_call: TRBJ2-7; d_call: TRBD1; clone_size: few; cdr3_aa: CASSAGQGNPYEQYF; cdr3_nt: TGTGCCAGCAGCGCGGGACAGGGAAACCCATACGAGCAGTACTTC
v_call: TRBV29-1; j_call: TRBJ1-1; d_call: -; clone_size: -; cdr3_aa: CSTQPRDAGRYTEAFF; cdr3_nt: TGCAGCACTCAGCCGAGGGACGCGGGACGGTACACTGAAGCTTTCTTT
v_call: TRBV18; j_call: TRBJ2-2; d_call: TRBD1; clone_size: -; cdr3_aa: CASSGTGTATGELFF; cdr3_nt: TGTGCCAGCTCAGGAACCGGGACAGCTACCGGGGAGCTGTTTTTT
v_call: TRBV24-1; j_call: TRBJ1-2; d_call: TRBD1; clone_size: -; cdr3_aa: CATSDHQQGYDGYTF; cdr3_nt: TGTGCCACCAGTGATCACCAACAGGGGTACGATGGCTACACCTTC
v_call: TRBV20-1; j_call: TRBJ2-1; d_call: -; clone_size: -; cdr3_aa: CSARTPGPQFF; cdr3_nt: TGCAGTGCTAGGACCCCGGGTCCGCAGTTCTTC
v_call: TRBV5-4; j_call: TRBJ2-5; d_call: TRBD1; clone_size: -; cdr3_aa: CASSRRQGTQETQYF; cdr3_nt: TGTGCCAGCAGCAGACGACAGGGGACACAAGAGACCCAGTACTTC
v_call: TRBV5-1; j_call: TRBJ2-1; d_call: -; clone_size: -; cdr3_aa: CASTPENNGNEQFF; cdr3_nt: TGCGCCAGCACGCCGGAGAACAACGGCAATGAGCAGTTCTTC
v_call: TRBV29-1; j_call: TRBJ1-6; d_call: TRBD1; clone_size: medium-sized; cdr3_aa: CSVERWDSQDPSTPLHF; cdr3_nt: TGCAGCGTTGAACGTTGGGACAGCCAGGACCCCAGTACACCCCTCCACTTT
v_call: TRBV5-1; j_call: TRBJ2-1; d_call: -; clone_size: few; cdr3_aa: CASSLQPGEQFF; cdr3_nt: TGCGCCAGCAGCTTGCAGCCGGGTGAGCAGTTCTTC
v_call: TRBV6-6; j_call: TRBJ2-1; d_call: -; clone_size: -; cdr3_aa: CASSAAGGGTYNEQFF; cdr3_nt: TGTGCCAGCAGTGCAGCCGGGGGAGGCACCTACAATGAGCAGTTCTTC
v_call: TRBV7-3; j_call: TRBJ2-1; d_call: TRBD2; clone_size: -; cdr3_aa: CASSLRLAGGNEQFF; cdr3_nt: TGTGCCAGCAGCTTACGACTAGCGGGTGGCAATGAGCAGTTCTTC
v_call: TRBV3-1; j_call: TRBJ2-3; d_call: -; clone_size: many; cdr3_aa: CASSQGDTQYF; cdr3_nt: TGTGCCAGCAGCCAGGGAGATACGCAGTATTTT
v_call: TRBV5-1; j_call: TRBJ1-5; d_call: -; clone_size: -; cdr3_aa: CASSLGPYSNQPQHF; cdr3_nt: TGCGCCAGCAGCTTGGGTCCGTATAGCAATCAGCCCCAGCATTTT